This TCR beta chain was sequenced for a study of T-cell reconstitution after alpha-beta-depleted transplantation in children. Notes on the study in general: High day-60 TCRbeta diversity in some patients came from surviving recipient T cells and thymic progenitors. T-cell counts and diversity were attributed mostly to newly produced T cells one year after transplant. Approximately two months post-transplant, alpha-beta T cells reportedly originated from several hundred expanded graft clones.

Researchers prepared the TCRbeta library using unique molecular identifiers, the study reports. TCRdb ran MiXCR on the PCR reads and lists one entry per CDR3 protein. This table has about 110,000 distinct CDR3 sequences, 5% to 8% appearing once. There are a few counts of this clonotype. The antigen remains unidentified. The CDR3 spans 16 residues. Germline V gene sequence: CDR1 SGHRS, CDR2 YFSETQ. Trimming removed 4 bases from V and 0 bases from J, with 14 bases in between. This TCR was sampled from a male patient aged 2 to 10 who had a stem cell transplant for acute lymphoblastic leukemia, so the T cells may come from the graft donor. The chain uses TRBV5-1 and TRBJ1-3, with D uncertain. Material: PBMCs, mostly from graft donor cells, obtained 360 days after TCRalphabeta/CD19-depleted stem cell transplant. The CDR3 here is CASSPAGVSSGNTIYF. The DNA for the CDR3 is TGCGCCAGCAGCCCGGCCGGGGTGAGCTCTGGAAACACCATATATTTT. The full variable domain, with the rest looked up from reference TRBV5-1 and TRBJ1-3, is KAGVTQTPRYLIKTRGQQVTLSCSPISGHRSVSWYQQTPGQGLQFLFEYFSETQRNKGNFPGRFSGRQFSNSRSEMNVSTLELGDSALYLCASSPAGVSSGNTIYFGEGSWLTVV.